The source of this TCR beta chain is a study of blood T cell repertoires in COVID-19. The CDR3 has 15 amino acids. CDR1 is SGHRS, CDR2 YFSETQ, per germline. V was pared by 4 bases and J by 1 base, with 8 bases of the junction left unmatched. Produced via immunoSEQ multiplex PCR; TCRdb's table is partial and in-frame only. The data hold tens of thousands of clones, with approximately 71% observed a single time. The V call is TRBV5-1, the J call TRBJ2-7; 7 bases are shared with TRBD1. The clonotype comes from a woman aged 50 to 65 with acute or convalescent COVID-19. The source material was peripheral blood. For the CDR3, the DNA is TGCGCCAGCAGCCGATCGACAGGGATATCCTACGAGCAGTACTTC. This translates into CASSRSTGISYEQYF.